The 23 T cell receptor beta chains reported below all come from one sample, sequenced in a study of T cells after somatic rescue of genetic block. Some clones are missing from TCRdb's copy, which holds only in-frame ones; the method was immunoSEQ multiplex PCR. The sample consists of 8,000 to 9,000 clones, around 80% of them appearing once. Sequenced sample: peripheral blood mononuclear cells (PBMCs). Receptor source: a boy between 5 and 17 years old.

The chain employs TRBV7-7 and TRBJ2-2, with D perhaps matching TRBD1 or TRBD2 (5 bases each). Trimming pared 5 bases from V and 1 base from J, leaving 8 bases between. The CDR3 has 14 amino acids. Looked up from germline, CDR1 is SSHAT and CDR2 is FNYEAQ (reference sequence). The CDR3 DNA reads as TGTGCCAGCAGCGGGACGGAGAACACCGGGGAGCTGTTTTTT. This sequence encodes CASSGTENTGELFF. Together with reference TRBV7-7 and TRBJ2-2, the CDR3 gives the full variable domain: GAGVSQSPRYKVTKRGQDVTLRCDPISSHATLYWYQQALGQGPEFLTYFNYEAQPDKSGLPSDRFSAERPEGSISTLTIQRTEQRDSAMYRCASSGTENTGELFFGEGSRLTVL.

This rearrangement joins TRBV11-3 to TRBJ1-4, with a tentative D call TRBD1 (6 bases). The CDR3 runs to 15 residues. In germline, CDR1 is SGHNT, CDR2 YENEEA. Trimming took off 5 bases at V and 4 bases at J, with 14 bases between the two ends. CDR3: CASSNRDTLNEKLFF. The CDR3 DNA sequence: TGTGCCAGCAGCAACCGGGACACTCTTAATGAAAAACTGTTTTTT.

CDR3 nucleotide sequence: TGTGCCATATCAGGCATTAAGGGATTTACTGAAGCTTTCTTT. Translation gives CAISGIKGFTEAFF. V and J are TRBV10-3 and TRBJ1-1; D is ambiguous. The CDR3 extends over 14 amino acids. V was trimmed by 9 bases and J by 5 bases, leaving 19 bases between them. CDR1 is ENHRY, CDR2 SYGVKD, per germline.

The chain employs TRBV11-1 and TRBJ2-7; no clear D. Germline assignment: CDR1 SGHAT and CDR2 FQDESV (reference sequence). There are 12 residues in the CDR3. V was trimmed by 4 bases and J by 5 bases, leaving 9 bases between them. The CDR3 DNA reads as TGTGCCAGCAGCTCTGGTCCGGACGAGCAGTACTTC. As protein: CASSSGPDEQYF.

This chain joins TRBV4-3 and TRBJ2-2; TRBD2 matches 7 bases. The CDR3 has 13 residues. Per the germline V gene, CDR1 is LGHNA and CDR2 is YSLEER. The ends lost 4 bases at V and 6 bases at J; junction bases unmatched: 2. CDR3 loop: CASSPGRAGELFF. DNA of the CDR3: TGCGCCAGCAGCCCAGGGAGGGCCGGGGAGCTGTTTTTT.

J is TRBJ1-2 and V is TRBV7-9, with D tentatively TRBD1 (5 bases). Germline CDR1 and CDR2: SEHNR and FQNEAQ (reference sequence). The length of the CDR3 is 16 residues. Deletions cut 5 bases from V and 0 bases from J, with 16 bases between. In nucleotides, the CDR3 is TGTGCCAGCAGCCACCGGGACGGAGAAGCTAACTATGGCTACACCTTC. Protein sequence: CASSHRDGEANYGYTF.

V is TRBV7-9 and J is TRBJ1-1, with no clear D. The V gene's germline CDR1 is SEHNR and CDR2 FQNEAQ (reference sequence). V was pared by 2 bases and J by 3 bases, with 22 bases between. This CDR3 spans 18 amino acids. The CDR3 DNA reads as TGTGCCAGCAGCTTATGGATCGGGATACCGAAGCCCCACACTGAAGCTTTCTTT. Translated, it gives CASSLWIGIPKPHTEAFF.

The chain links TRBV11-2 to TRBJ2-7, with D maybe TRBD2 (6 bases). Germline values: CDR1 SGHAT, CDR2 FQNNGV. The CDR3 is made up of 11 amino acids. V shed 5 bases and J shed 6 bases, with 8 bases lying between them. The CDR3 here is CASSRGGEQYF. DNA for the CDR3: TGTGCCAGCAGCCGGGGAGGCGAGCAGTACTTC.

The rearrangement uses TRBV7-9 and TRBJ1-4; D is perhaps TRBD1 (5 bases). CDR1 and CDR2 (germline): SEHNR, FQNEAQ (reference sequence). This CDR3 region has 16 residues. Trimming shortened V by 2 bases and J by 0 bases, and 10 bases separated the two germline ends. The CDR3, as DNA: TGTGCCAGCAGCTTAAGCAGGGACTCAACTAATGAAAAACTGTTTTTT. Its protein product is CASSLSRDSTNEKLFF.

The V call is TRBV10-3, the J call TRBJ2-2; maybe TRBD1 (5 bases). This CDR3 has 17 amino acids. CDR1 and CDR2 from the germline V gene are ENHRY and SYGVKD. Trimming removed 5 bases from V and 2 bases from J, with 18 bases in between. The CDR3 DNA reads TGTGCCATCAGTCCCCTACTGGGGCAGGGAAACACCGGGGAGCTGTTTTTT. Translating gives CAISPLLGQGNTGELFF.

This chain's CDR3 is CASSIATAGWGHTEAFF. In nucleotides, the CDR3 is TGTGCCAGTAGTATTGCAACCGCAGGGTGGGGACACACTGAAGCTTTCTTT. V is TRBV19 and J is TRBJ1-1; TRBD1 is a possible D gene (5 bases). V lost 3 bases and J 3 bases, leaving 20 bases between the germline ends. The germline V gene encodes CDR1 LNHDA and CDR2 SQIVND (reference sequence). This CDR3 is 17 amino acids long.

The rearrangement uses TRBV7-9 and TRBJ2-2; the match to TRBD1 covers 12 bases. The germline V gene has CDR1 SEHNR and CDR2 FQNEAQ (reference sequence). The CDR3 totals 15 residues. The trim removed 2 bases at V and 9 bases at J, leaving 4 bases unmatched. Written as DNA, the CDR3 is TGTGCCAGCAGCTTAACGGGACAGGGGGCTCGGGAGCTGTTTTTT. It encodes CASSLTGQGARELFF.

The chain has TRBV9 and TRBJ1-4; TRBD1 might be the D (5 bases). This CDR3 is 16 amino acids long. V lost 4 bases, J lost 5 bases, and 18 bases lay in between. Germline V gene lookup returns CDR1 SGDLS and CDR2 YYNGEE. The CDR3 sequence is CASSPIDSSVNEKLFF. In DNA form, the CDR3 reads TGTGCCAGCAGCCCGATAGACAGTAGCGTGAATGAAAAACTGTTTTTT.

V and J are TRBV19 and TRBJ1-5, with 8 bases fitting TRBD1. V gave up 2 bases and J gave up 2 bases; unmatched junction bases: 2. Germline loops: CDR1 LNHDA, CDR2 SQIVND (reference sequence). The CDR3 length is 15 residues. CDR3 sequence: CASSIQGAGNQPQHF. The CDR3, as DNA: TGTGCCAGTAGTATACAGGGGGCTGGCAATCAGCCCCAGCATTTT. Looking up the rest from reference TRBV19 and TRBJ1-5 gives the full variable domain: DGGITQSPKYLFRKEGQNVTLSCEQNLNHDAMYWYRQDPGQGLRLIYYSQIVNDFQKGDIAEGYSVSREKKESFPLTVTSAQKNPTAFYLCASSIQGAGNQPQHFGDGTRLSIL.

The chain has TRBV19 and TRBJ1-2; 10 bases fit TRBD1. The germline CDR1 and CDR2 sequences are LNHDA and SQIVND (reference sequence). V was clipped by 5 bases and J by 7 bases; unmatched bases: 1. This CDR3 has 12 residues. Here the CDR3 DNA reads TGTGCCAGTAGTGGGACAGGGGTTGGCTACACCTTC. It specifies CASSGTGVGYTF.

This chain links TRBV6-1 with TRBJ2-2; D ambiguous. Trimming took off 11 bases at V and 4 bases at J, with 14 bases between the two ends. CDR3 length: 13 amino acids. Germline CDR1 and CDR2: MNHNS and SASEGT. The CDR3 spells CAGAALFTGELFF. The CDR3 region has the DNA TGTGCCGGCGCGGCCCTATTCACCGGGGAGCTGTTTTTT.

This chain connects TRBV28 to TRBJ2-7, with 11 positions matching TRBD1. V lost 11 bases to trimming and J lost 8 bases; unmatched junction nucleotides: 14. The CDR3 runs to 14 residues. The germline CDR1 and CDR2 sequences are MDHEN and SYDVKM. In DNA, the CDR3 is TGTGCCGGACAGGGGGCGGCCCCCCCCTGGAAGCAGTACTTC. It yields the protein CAGQGAAPPWKQYF.

The rearrangement joins TRBV7-2 to TRBJ2-1, with 10 bases fitting TRBD2. The CDR3 has 16 amino acids. The germline V gene has CDR1 SGHTA and CDR2 FQGNSA. J lost 5 bases, V lost 5 bases, and 9 bases had no gene match. The CDR3 loop is CASSVQSGGANNEQFF. The CDR3, as DNA: TGTGCCAGCAGCGTACAAAGCGGGGGGGCCAACAATGAGCAGTTCTTC.

For this clone: One junction end disagrees with the germline gene, perhaps due to a read error. DNA of the CDR3: TGTGCCAGCGGACCCCGGCCTAGCGGATACAATGGGCAGTTCTTC. Protein product: CASGPRPSGYNGQFF. The chain joins TRBV28 to TRBJ2-1, with 7 bases lining up with TRBD2. CDR3 length equals 15 residues. Per germline, CDR1 MDHEN and CDR2 SYDVKM.

The chain uses TRBV9 and TRBJ1-2; perhaps TRBD1 as D (6 bases). The CDR3 consists of 14 residues. Trimming cost V 5 bases and J 6 bases, with 17 bases left between them. The V gene's germline CDR1 is SGDLS and CDR2 YYNGEE. This CDR3 is CASSMTGGQNGYTF. Written as DNA, the CDR3 is TGTGCCAGCAGTATGACTGGAGGACAGAATGGCTACACCTTC.

The CDR3 nucleotides are TGCGCCAGCAGCCAAGGGATTATCTTTGAGGGGGGGCTAGGGACCCAGTACTTC. Translated: CASSQGIIFEGGLGTQYF. The chain is built from TRBV4-3 and TRBJ2-5, with D tentatively TRBD2 (7 bases). CDR1 is LGHNA, CDR2 YSLEER, per germline. V lost 1 base and J lost 7, with 25 bases in between. The CDR3 extends over 18 amino acids.

This clone was recorded a few times. A junction end diverges from the germline sequence, so it may reflect a read error. This sequence joins TRBV10-1 and TRBJ2-7, with D perhaps matching TRBD1 or TRBD2 (6 bases each). The CDR3 is 11 residues long. Germline CDR1 reads WNHNN; CDR2 reads SYGVQD (reference sequence). The CDR3 DNA sequence: TGCGCCAGCATACTAGTGGGGGGCTTTGACTTC. The encoded protein is CASILVGGFDF.

V and J are TRBV7-9 and TRBJ1-1, with D maybe TRBD1 (5 bases). The CDR3 runs to 14 residues. CDR1 is SEHNR and CDR2 is FQNEAQ in the germline V gene (reference sequence). V was trimmed by 4 bases and J by 7 bases, leaving 16 bases between them. CDR3 residues: CASSWGGETFEAFF. The CDR3 DNA is TGTGCCAGCAGCTGGGGCGGGGAGACTTTTGAAGCTTTCTTT.